This entry features one T cell receptor beta chain sequence. The CDR3 consists of 15 residues. V was shortened by 4 bases and J by 0 bases, with 10 bases between the two germline ends. Germline CDR1 reads SNHLY; CDR2 reads FYNNEI. With 60 Vbeta and 13 Jbeta primers, the PCR was carried out. Sequenced by immunoSEQ multiplex PCR; TCRdb stores in-frame clones only, minus some. The sample holds under 200,000 clones, about 80% seen once. The data are from a study of cytomegalovirus exposure and HLA in healthy donors. This sequence joins TRBV2 and TRBJ2-1; D perhaps matches TRBD1 (6 bases). Specimen: PBMCs. The source of this sequence is a woman between 50 and 59 years old in good health and CMV-seropositive. For the CDR3, the DNA is TGTGCCAGCAGTGTGCGAGGGGGCTCCTACAATGAGCAGTTCTTC. Translating gives CASSVRGGSYNEQFF.